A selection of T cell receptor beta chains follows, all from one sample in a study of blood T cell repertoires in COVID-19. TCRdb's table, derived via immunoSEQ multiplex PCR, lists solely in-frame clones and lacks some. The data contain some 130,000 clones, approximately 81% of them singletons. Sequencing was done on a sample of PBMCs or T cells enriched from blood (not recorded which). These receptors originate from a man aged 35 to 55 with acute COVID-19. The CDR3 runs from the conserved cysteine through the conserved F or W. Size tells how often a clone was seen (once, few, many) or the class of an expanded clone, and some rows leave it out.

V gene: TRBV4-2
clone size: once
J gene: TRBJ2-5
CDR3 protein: CASSPPGLAGQETQYF

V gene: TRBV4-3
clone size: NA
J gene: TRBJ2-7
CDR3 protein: CASSPGTGDYEQYF

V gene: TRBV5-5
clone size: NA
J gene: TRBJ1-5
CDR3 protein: CASSLDTSNQPQHF

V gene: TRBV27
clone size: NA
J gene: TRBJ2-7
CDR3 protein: CASSDVTGYEQYF

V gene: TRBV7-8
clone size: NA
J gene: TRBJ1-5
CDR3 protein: CASSLAMRGQPQHF

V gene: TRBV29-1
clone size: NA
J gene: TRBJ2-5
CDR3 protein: CSVERVGSKRETQYF

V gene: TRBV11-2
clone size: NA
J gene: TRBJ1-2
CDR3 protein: CASSTGANYGYTF

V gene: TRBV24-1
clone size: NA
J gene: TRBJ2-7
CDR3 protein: CATSESGTGSYEQYF

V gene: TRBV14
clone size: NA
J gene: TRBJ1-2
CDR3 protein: CASSQDFGDSHGYTF

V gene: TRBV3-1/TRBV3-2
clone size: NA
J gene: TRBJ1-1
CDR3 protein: CASSHNISTLNTEAFF

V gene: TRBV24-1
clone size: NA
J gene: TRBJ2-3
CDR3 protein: CATSAPGQGTDTQYF

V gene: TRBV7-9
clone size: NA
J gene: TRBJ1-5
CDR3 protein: CASSQTGQPQHF

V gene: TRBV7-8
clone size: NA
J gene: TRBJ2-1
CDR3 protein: CASSLSGGHLSYNEQFF

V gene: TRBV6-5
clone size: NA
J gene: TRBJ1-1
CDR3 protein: CASSFGQDMNTEAFF

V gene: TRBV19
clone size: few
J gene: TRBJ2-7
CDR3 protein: CASSVTGLDEQYF

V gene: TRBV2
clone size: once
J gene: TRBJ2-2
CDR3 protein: CASTSGRGGTGELFF